These T cell receptor beta chains were read from a single sample in a study of OX40 agonist ivuxolimab in advanced cancers. The protocol was immunoSEQ multiplex PCR, while the TCRdb copy is restricted to in-frame clones and leaves out a portion. Found here are approximately 82,000 clones, around four fifths of them singletons; the top ten hold around 0.84%. Sequencing was performed on CD4+ or CD8+ T cells sorted from blood, taken in a trial of the OX40 agonist ivuxolimab. These receptors all stem from an adult with an advanced solid tumor such as melanoma, head and neck, liver or kidney cancer. Both conserved end residues are part of each CDR3. A D gene is named only where the DNA matches it firmly. Clone sizes are given selectively: once, few, many, or a class where the clone is expanded.

J	size	D	V	CDR3	DNA
TRBJ2-5	-	-	TRBV4-3	CASSQDLTRETQYF	TGCGCCAGCAGCCAAGATTTAACTCGGGAGACCCAGTACTTC
TRBJ1-2	few	TRBD1	TRBV7-2	CASSLETGVSYGYTF	TGTGCCAGCAGCTTAGAGACAGGGGTCTCCTATGGCTACACCTTC
TRBJ1-4	-	-	TRBV18	CASSPGRREGEKLFF	TGTGCCAGCTCACCAGGACGTCGGGAGGGTGAAAAACTGTTTTTT
TRBJ1-2	-	-	TRBV29-1	CSVEEARVEGYTF	TGCAGCGTTGAAGAGGCCAGGGTGGAGGGCTACACCTTC
TRBJ1-1	-	-	TRBV5-1	CASSLSPGSAFF	TGCGCCAGCAGCTTGTCGCCGGGTTCGGCTTTCTTT
TRBJ2-2	-	-	TRBV19	CASSTGTPNTGELFF	TGTGCCAGTAGTACCGGGACACCCAACACCGGGGAGCTGTTTTTT
TRBJ2-5	-	-	TRBV2	CAGGETQYF	TGTGCCGGCGGAGAGACCCAGTACTTC
TRBJ2-5	-	-	TRBV6-1	CASSEASQTQYF	TGTGCCAGCAGTGAAGCGTCCCAAACCCAGTACTTC
TRBJ1-3	once	TRBD1	TRBV6-6	CASGVPGQVANTIYF	TGTGCCAGCGGCGTACCGGGACAGGTGGCAAACACCATATATTTT
TRBJ2-3	few	-	TRBV9	CASSVVPSVQAPGTDTQYF	TGTGCCAGCAGCGTGGTCCCTAGCGTACAGGCCCCCGGCACAGATACGCAGTATTTT
TRBJ1-5	-	-	TRBV7-6	CASSQVPGNQPQHF	TGTGCCAGCAGCCAGGTCCCTGGCAATCAGCCCCAGCATTTT
TRBJ1-2	-	-	TRBV7-6	CASSPITGTGLGYTF	TGTGCCAGCAGCCCGATTACCGGGACGGGCCTTGGCTACACCTTC
TRBJ1-2	-	-	TRBV18	CASSPDSSNYGYTF	TGTGCCAGCTCACCGGACAGTTCTAACTATGGCTACACCTTC
TRBJ2-7	-	-	TRBV30	CAWSVNSEQYF	TGTGCCTGGAGTGTAAATAGCGAGCAGTACTTC
TRBJ2-2	few	-	TRBV9	CASSFQSNTGELFF	TGTGCCAGCAGCTTCCAATCGAACACCGGGGAGCTGTTTTTT
TRBJ2-1	once	-	TRBV27	CASIRRAAANNEQFF	TGTGCCAGCATCCGGCGGGCGGCCGCCAACAATGAGCAGTTCTTC
TRBJ2-3	-	-	TRBV18	CASSSTNGDTQYF	TGTGCCAGCTCATCGACGAACGGGGATACGCAGTATTTT
TRBJ1-4	-	TRBD1	TRBV18	CASSPSGQGEKLFF	TGTGCCAGCTCACCCTCGGGACAGGGTGAAAAACTGTTTTTT
TRBJ1-4	-	-	TRBV9	CASSLRDGNNEKLFF	TGTGCCAGCAGCCTCCGGGACGGTAATAATGAAAAACTGTTTTTT
TRBJ1-2	-	-	TRBV6-5	CASIPGGAANYGYTF	TGTGCCAGCATACCGGGGGGAGCAGCTAACTATGGCTACACCTTC
TRBJ2-2	-	-	TRBV6-4	CASSDVGVGTGELFF	TGTGCCAGCAGTGATGTTGGGGTCGGCACCGGGGAGCTGTTTTTT
TRBJ2-5	-	-	TRBV10-3	CAISEPTRDVGETQYF	TGTGCCATCAGTGAACCTACAAGGGACGTTGGGGAGACCCAGTACTTC
TRBJ1-1	-	-	TRBV6-1	CASQGQMNTEAFF	TGTGCCAGCCAGGGGCAGATGAACACTGAAGCTTTCTTT
TRBJ2-5	-	-	TRBV7-2	CASSFGTPSPQYF	TGTGCCAGCAGTTTCGGGACCCCTAGTCCCCAGTACTTC
TRBJ2-5	few	-	TRBV10-1	CASTGFDGTLQETQYF	TGCGCCAGCACCGGTTTCGACGGGACTCTACAAGAGACCCAGTACTTC
TRBJ1-3	-	-	TRBV2	CASSGGSSPGNTIYF	TGTGCCAGCAGTGGCGGATCTAGCCCTGGAAACACCATATATTTT
TRBJ2-7	-	-	TRBV7-9	CASSSGRGLPYEQYF	TGTGCCAGCAGCTCAGGACGGGGCCTACCGTACGAGCAGTACTTC
TRBJ1-5	-	-	TRBV15	CATSRGQSNQPQHF	TGTGCCACCAGCAGAGGACAGAGCAATCAGCCCCAGCATTTT
TRBJ2-6	-	-	TRBV5-8	CASSLVTGSSGANVLTF	TGTGCCAGCAGCTTGGTAACAGGATCCTCTGGGGCCAACGTCCTGACTTTC
TRBJ2-7	-	-	TRBV9	CASSVEGGGLYEQYF	TGTGCCAGCAGCGTAGAAGGAGGGGGATTGTACGAGCAGTACTTC
TRBJ2-7	-	-	TRBV20-1	CSADGAYEQYF	TGCAGTGCCGACGGGGCTTACGAGCAGTACTTC
TRBJ2-1	-	TRBD2	TRBV18	CASSRQTSGYNEQFF	TGTGCCAGCTCACGACAGACTAGCGGCTACAATGAGCAGTTCTTC
TRBJ2-6	-	TRBD1	TRBV18	CASSALGQQSGANVLTF	TGTGCCAGCTCAGCACTGGGACAGCAGTCTGGGGCCAACGTCCTGACTTTC
TRBJ2-1	-	-	TRBV15	CATTPGGAKDEQFF	TGTGCCACCACCCCCGGGGGCGCTAAGGATGAGCAGTTCTTC
TRBJ2-5	-	-	TRBV2	CASSEPTAQETQYF	TGTGCCAGCAGTGAACCTACAGCCCAAGAGACCCAGTACTTC
TRBJ2-3	-	TRBD1	TRBV9	CASSLDRGQLTDTQYF	TGTGCCAGCAGCCTCGACAGGGGCCAGCTCACAGATACGCAGTATTTT
TRBJ2-5	few	-	TRBV7-3	CASSLIGETQYF	TGTGCCAGCAGCTTAATAGGGGAGACCCAGTACTTC
TRBJ1-6	few	-	TRBV7-9	CASISTGAGRPPLHF	TGTGCCAGCATCTCTACGGGCGCAGGGCGTCCACCCCTCCACTTT
TRBJ2-2	-	TRBD1	TRBV6-5	CASSYSGGMHGELFF	TGTGCCAGCAGTTACTCAGGGGGCATGCACGGGGAGCTGTTTTTT
TRBJ1-2	-	-	TRBV18	CASSPVDDYGYTF	TGTGCCAGCTCACCAGTGGACGATTATGGCTACACCTTC